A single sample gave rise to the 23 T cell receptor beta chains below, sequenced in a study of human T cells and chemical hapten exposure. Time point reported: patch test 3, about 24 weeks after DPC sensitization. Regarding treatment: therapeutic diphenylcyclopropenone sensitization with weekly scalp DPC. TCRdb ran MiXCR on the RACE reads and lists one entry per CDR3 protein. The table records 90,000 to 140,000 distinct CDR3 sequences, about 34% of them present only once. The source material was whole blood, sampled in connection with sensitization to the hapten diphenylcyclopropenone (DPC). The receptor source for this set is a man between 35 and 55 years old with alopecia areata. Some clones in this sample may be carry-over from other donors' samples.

CDR3 DNA sequence: TGTGCCACCAGTGATCCTAGCGGCTCCTACAATGAGCAGTTCTTC. Translating gives CATSDPSGSYNEQFF. This chain uses TRBV24-1 with TRBJ2-1; 7 bases align to TRBD2. V dropped 3 bases and J dropped 0; count of bases not matched to a gene: 1. This CDR3 spans 15 amino acids. Germline V gives CDR1 KGHDR, CDR2 SFDVKD.

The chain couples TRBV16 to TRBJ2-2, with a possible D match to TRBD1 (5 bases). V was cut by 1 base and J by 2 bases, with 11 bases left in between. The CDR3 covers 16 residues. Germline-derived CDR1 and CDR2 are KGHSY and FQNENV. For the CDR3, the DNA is TGTGCCAGCAGCCAATTGGGCAGGGCCAACACCGGGGAGCTGTTTTTT. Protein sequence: CASSQLGRANTGELFF.

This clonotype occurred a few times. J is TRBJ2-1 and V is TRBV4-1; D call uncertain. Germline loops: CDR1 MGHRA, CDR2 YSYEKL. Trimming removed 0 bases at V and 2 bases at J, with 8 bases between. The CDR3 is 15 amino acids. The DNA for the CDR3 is TGCGCCAGCAGCCAAGAGCTAGGGCCCTACAATGAGCAGTTCTTC. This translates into CASSQELGPYNEQFF.

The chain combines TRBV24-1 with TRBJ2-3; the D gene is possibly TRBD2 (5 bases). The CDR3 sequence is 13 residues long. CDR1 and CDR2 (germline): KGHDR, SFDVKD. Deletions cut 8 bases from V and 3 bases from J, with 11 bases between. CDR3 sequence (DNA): TGTGCCACCACCCTAGGAGGTACAGATACGCAGTATTTT. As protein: CATTLGGTDTQYF.

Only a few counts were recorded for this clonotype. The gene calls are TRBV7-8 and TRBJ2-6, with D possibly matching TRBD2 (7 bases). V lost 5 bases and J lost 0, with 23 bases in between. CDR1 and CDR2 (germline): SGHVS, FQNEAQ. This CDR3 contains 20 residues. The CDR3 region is CASSIRRGGPNDSGANVLTF. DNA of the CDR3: TGTGCCAGCAGCATTCGAAGGGGGGGACCCAACGACTCTGGGGCCAACGTCCTGACTTTC.

DNA for the CDR3: TGCAGTGCTAGAGAGAGGGGGACTCTTGGGACCCAGTACTTC. This sequence encodes CSARERGTLGTQYF. The chain joins TRBV20-1 to TRBJ2-5; D may be TRBD1 or TRBD2 (6 bases each). Per germline, CDR1 DFQATT and CDR2 SNEGSKA (reference sequence). The CDR3 extends over 14 amino acids. Deletions cut 0 bases from V and 7 bases from J, with 15 bases between.

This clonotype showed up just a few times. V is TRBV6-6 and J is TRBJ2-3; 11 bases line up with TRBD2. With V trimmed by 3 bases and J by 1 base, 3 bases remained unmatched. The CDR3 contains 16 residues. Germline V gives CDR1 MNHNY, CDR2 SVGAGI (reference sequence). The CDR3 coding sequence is TGTGCCAGCAGTTATATAGCGGGAGGGCGCACAGATACGCAGTATTTT. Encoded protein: CASSYIAGGRTDTQYF.

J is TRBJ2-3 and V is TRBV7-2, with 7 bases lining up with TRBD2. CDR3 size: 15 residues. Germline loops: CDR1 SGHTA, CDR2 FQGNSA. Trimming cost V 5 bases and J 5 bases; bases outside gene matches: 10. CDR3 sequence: CASSPRDYRLDTQYF. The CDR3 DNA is TGTGCCAGCAGCCCGAGGGACTATCGGCTAGATACGCAGTATTTT.

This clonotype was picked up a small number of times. This chain's CDR3 is CASSLLGFSGANVLTF. The CDR3 DNA reads as TGTGCCAGCAGTTTATTAGGGTTCTCTGGGGCCAACGTCCTGACTTTC. V and J are TRBV28 and TRBJ2-6, with D hard to call. The CDR3 runs to 16 residues. Trimming cost V 1 base and J 0 bases, with 7 bases left between them. The germline V gene has CDR1 MDHEN and CDR2 SYDVKM.

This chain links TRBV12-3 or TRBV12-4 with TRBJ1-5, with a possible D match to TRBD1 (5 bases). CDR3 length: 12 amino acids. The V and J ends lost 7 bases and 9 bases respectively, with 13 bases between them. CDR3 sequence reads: CASTLGGGPQHF. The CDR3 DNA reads TGTGCCAGCACTTTGGGGGGGGGGCCCCAGCATTTT.

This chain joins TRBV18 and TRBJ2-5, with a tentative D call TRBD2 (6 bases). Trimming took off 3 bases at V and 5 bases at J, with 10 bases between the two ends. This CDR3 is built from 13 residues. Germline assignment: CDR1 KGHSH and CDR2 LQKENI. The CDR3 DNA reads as TGTGCCAGCTCACCGATAGGAGGGGAGACCCAGTACTTC. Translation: CASSPIGGETQYF.

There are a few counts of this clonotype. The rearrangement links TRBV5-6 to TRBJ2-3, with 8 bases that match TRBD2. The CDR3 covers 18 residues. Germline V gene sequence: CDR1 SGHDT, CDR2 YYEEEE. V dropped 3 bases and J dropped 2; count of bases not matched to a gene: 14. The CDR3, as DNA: TGTGCCAGCAGCTCCGGTACATCGGGACTAGGGTTCACAGATACGCAGTATTTT. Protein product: CASSSGTSGLGFTDTQYF.

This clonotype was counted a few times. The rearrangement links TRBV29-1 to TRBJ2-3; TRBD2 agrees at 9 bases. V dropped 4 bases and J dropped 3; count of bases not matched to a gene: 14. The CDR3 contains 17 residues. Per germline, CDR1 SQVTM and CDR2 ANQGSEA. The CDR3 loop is CSVGGLAIKGGTDTQYF. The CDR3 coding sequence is TGCAGCGTTGGGGGACTAGCAATCAAGGGAGGAACAGATACGCAGTATTTT.

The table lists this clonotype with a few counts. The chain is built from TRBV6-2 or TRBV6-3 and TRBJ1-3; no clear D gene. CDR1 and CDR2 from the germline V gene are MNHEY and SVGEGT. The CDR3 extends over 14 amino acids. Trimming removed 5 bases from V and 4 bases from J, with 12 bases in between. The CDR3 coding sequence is TGTGCCAGCAGTCGCCTGCGAGGAGGAAACACCATATATTTT. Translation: CASSRLRGGNTIYF.

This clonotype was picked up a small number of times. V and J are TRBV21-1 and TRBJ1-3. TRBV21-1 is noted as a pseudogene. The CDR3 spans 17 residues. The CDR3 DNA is TGTGCCAGCAGCAAAAGAATCCTGAAGGGAAAAGGAAACACCATATATTTT. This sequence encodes CASSKRILKGKGNTIYF.

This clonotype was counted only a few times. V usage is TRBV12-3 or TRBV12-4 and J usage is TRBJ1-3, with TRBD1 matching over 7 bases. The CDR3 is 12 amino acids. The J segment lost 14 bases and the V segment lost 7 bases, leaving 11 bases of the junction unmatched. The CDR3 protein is CASTPEGQPVYF. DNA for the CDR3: TGTGCCAGCACCCCCGAGGGACAGCCGGTATATTTT.

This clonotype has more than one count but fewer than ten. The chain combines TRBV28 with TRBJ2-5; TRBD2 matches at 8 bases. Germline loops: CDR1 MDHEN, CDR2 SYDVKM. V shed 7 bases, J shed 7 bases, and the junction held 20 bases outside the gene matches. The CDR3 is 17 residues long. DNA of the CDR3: TGTGCCAGCACCTCTCCTCCGGGACTAGGGTTTGAGCGGACCCAGTACTTC. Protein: CASTSPPGLGFERTQYF.

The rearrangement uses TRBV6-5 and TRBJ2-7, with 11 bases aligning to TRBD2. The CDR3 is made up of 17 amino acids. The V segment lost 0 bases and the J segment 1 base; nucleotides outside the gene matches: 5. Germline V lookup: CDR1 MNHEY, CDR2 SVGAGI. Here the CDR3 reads CASSYSNPSGRSYEQYV. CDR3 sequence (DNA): TGTGCCAGCAGTTACTCGAATCCTAGCGGGAGGTCCTACGAGCAGTACGTC.

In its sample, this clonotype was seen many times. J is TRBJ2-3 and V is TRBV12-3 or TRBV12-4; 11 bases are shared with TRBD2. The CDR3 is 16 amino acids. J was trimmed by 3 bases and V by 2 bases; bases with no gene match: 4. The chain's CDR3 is CASSLLLAGVTDTQYF. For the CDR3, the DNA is TGTGCCAGCAGTTTACTACTAGCGGGAGTTACAGATACGCAGTATTTT.

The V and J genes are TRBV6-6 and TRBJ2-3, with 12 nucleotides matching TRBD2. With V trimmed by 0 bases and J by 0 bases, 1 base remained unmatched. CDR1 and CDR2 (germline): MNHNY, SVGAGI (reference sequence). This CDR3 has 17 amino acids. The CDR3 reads CASSYSGLAGSTDTQYF. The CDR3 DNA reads TGTGCCAGCAGTTACTCCGGACTAGCGGGAAGCACAGATACGCAGTATTTT.

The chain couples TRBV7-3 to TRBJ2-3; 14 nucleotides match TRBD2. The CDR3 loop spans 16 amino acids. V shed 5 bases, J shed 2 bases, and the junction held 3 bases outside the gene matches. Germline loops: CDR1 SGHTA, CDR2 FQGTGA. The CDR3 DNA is TGTGCCAGCAGCGCGGGACTAGCGGGAGCCACAGATACGCAGTATTTT. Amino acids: CASSAGLAGATDTQYF.

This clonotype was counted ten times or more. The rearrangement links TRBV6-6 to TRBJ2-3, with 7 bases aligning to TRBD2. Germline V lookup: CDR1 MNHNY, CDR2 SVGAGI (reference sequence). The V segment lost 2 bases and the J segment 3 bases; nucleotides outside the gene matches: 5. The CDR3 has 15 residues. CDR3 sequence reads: CASSYGRTRTDTQYF. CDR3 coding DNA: TGTGCCAGCAGTTACGGGCGGACTAGAACAGATACGCAGTATTTT.

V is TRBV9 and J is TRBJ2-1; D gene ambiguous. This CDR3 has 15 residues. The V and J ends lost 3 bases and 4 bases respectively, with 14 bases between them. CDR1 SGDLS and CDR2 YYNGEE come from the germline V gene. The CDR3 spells CASSGGQETYNEQFF. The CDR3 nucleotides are TGTGCCAGCAGCGGAGGTCAGGAGACATACAATGAGCAGTTCTTC.